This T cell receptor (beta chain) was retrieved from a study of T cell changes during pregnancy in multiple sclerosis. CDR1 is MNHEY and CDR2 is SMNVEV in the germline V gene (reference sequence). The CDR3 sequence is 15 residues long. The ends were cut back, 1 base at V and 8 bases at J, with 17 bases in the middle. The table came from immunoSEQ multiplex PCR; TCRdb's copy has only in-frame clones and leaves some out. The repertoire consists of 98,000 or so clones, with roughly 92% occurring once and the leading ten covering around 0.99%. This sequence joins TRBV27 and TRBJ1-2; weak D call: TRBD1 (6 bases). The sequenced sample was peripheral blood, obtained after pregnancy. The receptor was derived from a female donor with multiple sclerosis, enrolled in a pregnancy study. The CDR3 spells CASSLLGGSLIGYTF. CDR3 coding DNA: TGTGCCAGCAGTTTATTAGGGGGTTCCCTTATCGGCTACACCTTC.